This TCR beta chain comes out of a study of T cell clonotyping in hematopoietic cell transplantation. The CDR3 extends over 14 amino acids. Germline V gives CDR1 SGHAT, CDR2 FQDESV (reference sequence). Deletions cut 0 bases from V and 0 bases from J, with 6 bases between. The protocol was immunoSEQ multiplex PCR, while the TCRdb copy is restricted to in-frame clones and leaves out a portion. Of around 7,500 clones detected, around nine tenths appear once; the ten largest clones hold about 4.1%. This chain uses TRBV11-1 with TRBJ2-7; D ambiguous. The clonotype comes from a female patient aged 50 to 65 who had an allogeneic stem cell transplant from an unrelated donor, so the T cells may come from the graft donor. Some clones in this sample may be carry-over from other donors' samples. The specimen comprised PBMCs, sampled 180 days after allogeneic stem cell transplant. This CDR3 is CASSLAETSYEQYF. The CDR3 coding sequence is TGTGCCAGCAGCTTAGCGGAAACCTCCTACGAGCAGTACTTC.